This is a list of T cell receptor beta chains from one sample in a study of T-cell reconstitution after alpha-beta-depleted transplantation in children. Via MiXCR, TCRdb re-called the PCR reads, giving one row per CDR3 protein. This sample yields about 540,000 distinct CDR3 sequences, of which approximately 20% are seen a single time; 3% to 4% belongs to the top ten. Here the sequenced sample was PBMCs from the stem cell graft donor, taken from the stem cell graft. The receptors derive from a human donor who donated a stem cell graft to a child with acute lymphoblastic leukemia. Both conserved end residues are part of each CDR3. Each record gives: D gene, clone size, V gene, J gene, CDR3 protein, CDR3 DNA. A D gene is named only where the DNA matches it firmly. A clone size is listed for some rows: how often the clone was seen (once, few, many), or a class if it is expanded.

-,few,TRBV7-9,TRBJ2-1,CASSERGFEQFF,TGTGCCAGCAGCGAAAGGGGGTTTGAGCAGTTCTTC
-,-,TRBV30,TRBJ2-7,CAWSGAYEQYF,TGTGCCTGGAGTGGGGCCTACGAGCAGTACTTC
TRBD2,few,TRBV25-1,TRBJ2-1,CASTGGLGGRAGEQFF,TGTGCCAGCACCGGCGGCTTGGGAGGGAGGGCTGGCGAGCAGTTCTTC
-,many,TRBV7-9,TRBJ2-4,CASSLAGKGGVKNIQYF,TGTGCCAGCAGCTTGGCCGGGAAGGGGGGCGTCAAAAACATTCAGTACTTC
-,few,TRBV12-3/TRBV12-4,TRBJ2-2,CASTSDVPELFF,TGTGCCAGCACCTCGGATGTCCCGGAGCTGTTTTTT
-,few,TRBV5-1,TRBJ2-3,CASTLGGTDTQYF,TGCGCCAGCACCCTAGGGGGGACAGATACGCAGTATTTT
-,medium-sized,TRBV27,TRBJ2-3,CASRPTEENTQYF,TGTGCCAGCAGGCCGACAGAGGAGAATACGCAGTATTTT
-,-,TRBV29-1,TRBJ2-5,CSVDPGGETQYF,TGCAGCGTTGATCCCGGGGGCGAGACCCAGTACTTC
-,few,TRBV24-1,TRBJ2-7,CATSDAATYEQYF,TGTGCCACCAGTGATGCAGCGACCTACGAGCAGTACTTC
-,few,TRBV12-3/TRBV12-4,TRBJ2-1,CASSPFDEQFF,TGTGCCAGCAGCCCTTTTGATGAGCAGTTCTTC
-,few,TRBV6-2/TRBV6-3,TRBJ2-1,CASSTDIRQAFYNEQFF,TGTGCCAGCAGTACCGACATCCGACAGGCATTCTACAATGAGCAGTTCTTC
-,-,TRBV27,TRBJ1-2,CASLPRSDPNYGYTF,TGTGCCAGCCTACCGAGGTCAGACCCTAACTATGGCTACACCTTC
TRBD1,-,TRBV7-2,TRBJ2-7,CASSFPTGSSYEQYF,TGTGCCAGCAGCTTCCCGACAGGGAGCTCCTACGAGCAGTACTTC
-,-,TRBV11-2,TRBJ2-7,CASSFGTQAYEQYF,TGTGCCAGCAGCTTCGGGACACAGGCCTACGAGCAGTACTTC
TRBD2,-,TRBV7-8,TRBJ2-1,CASSSLAGTSYNEQFF,TGTGCCAGCAGCTCACTAGCGGGTACCTCCTACAATGAGCAGTTCTTC
-,-,TRBV12-3/TRBV12-4,TRBJ2-7,CASRPENNEQYF,TGTGCCAGCAGGCCGGAGAACAACGAGCAGTACTTC
-,-,TRBV20-1,TRBJ1-3,CSAREGGAGGNTIYF,TGCAGTGCTAGAGAGGGGGGGGCTGGGGGAAACACCATATATTTT
-,-,TRBV27,TRBJ1-4,CASSFDTLSTNEKLFF,TGTGCCAGCAGTTTCGATACCTTATCAACTAATGAAAAACTGTTTTTT
-,few,TRBV6-2/TRBV6-3,TRBJ2-1,CASSVGHRQFF,TGTGCCAGCAGTGTGGGACATCGGCAGTTCTTC
TRBD1,-,TRBV7-3,TRBJ2-1,CASSFDRVSYNEQFF,TGTGCCAGCAGCTTTGACAGGGTGTCCTACAATGAGCAGTTCTTC
TRBD1,many,TRBV5-6,TRBJ2-7,CASSRSGTGVPYEQYF,TGTGCCAGCAGCAGATCCGGGACAGGGGTTCCCTACGAGCAGTACTTC
-,few,TRBV10-3,TRBJ2-7,CAISGGDKPYEQYF,TGTGCCATCAGTGGAGGGGACAAACCCTACGAGCAGTACTTC
-,few,TRBV6-1,TRBJ2-1,CASRVYNEQFF,TGTGCCAGCAGGGTTTACAATGAGCAGTTCTTC
TRBD2,few,TRBV24-1,TRBJ2-7,CATSDPRGLAGNYEQYF,TGTGCCACCAGTGACCCCCGTGGACTAGCGGGAAACTACGAGCAGTACTTC
TRBD1,few,TRBV29-1,TRBJ1-2,CSVGPGDRGITFHF,TGCAGCGTTGGACCGGGAGACAGGGGCATTACCTTCCACTTC
-,few,TRBV25-1,TRBJ1-6,CASSASLGHSPLHF,TGTGCCAGCAGTGCCTCTCTGGGGCATTCACCCCTCCACTTT
-,few,TRBV7-9,TRBJ2-1,CASSPEDYPNEQFF,TGTGCCAGCAGCCCAGAGGACTACCCCAATGAGCAGTTCTTC
-,-,TRBV7-3,TRBJ2-3,CASSLMPTTDTQYF,TGTGCCAGCAGCTTGATGCCCACCACAGATACGCAGTATTTT
-,many,TRBV4-1,TRBJ2-7,CASSQVGVSYEQYF,TGCGCCAGCAGCCAAGTTGGAGTTAGCTACGAGCAGTACTTC
TRBD1,few,TRBV5-1,TRBJ1-1,CASSFGAGTGDDTEAFF,TGCGCCAGCAGCTTTGGGGCCGGGACAGGGGACGACACTGAAGCTTTCTTT
-,-,TRBV14,TRBJ1-2,CASSLYYQRGWGYTF,TGTGCCAGCAGCCTTTACTATCAGCGGGGCTGGGGCTACACCTTC
-,-,TRBV6-1,TRBJ1-4,CASARVTNEKLFF,TGTGCCTCCGCCCGGGTAACTAATGAAAAACTGTTTTTT
-,-,TRBV2,TRBJ2-3,CASIALQGTSTDTQYF,TGTGCCAGCATCGCCCTGCAGGGGACTAGCACAGATACGCAGTATTTT
-,-,TRBV29-1,TRBJ1-2,CSVPPGHALYGYTF,TGCAGCGTTCCTCCGGGACACGCCCTCTATGGCTACACCTTC
-,-,TRBV20-1,TRBJ2-7,CSAYQEPYEQYF,TGCAGTGCTTATCAGGAACCCTACGAGCAGTACTTC
-,few,TRBV4-2,TRBJ1-1,CASSQEIEGFEAFF,TGTGCCAGCAGCCAAGAAATAGAGGGCTTTGAAGCTTTCTTT
-,-,TRBV15,TRBJ1-5,CATSRGGDGNQPQHF,TGTGCCACCAGCAGAGGGGGGGATGGCAATCAGCCCCAGCATTTT
TRBD1,once,TRBV5-5,TRBJ2-7,CASTPGQGDYEQYF,TGTGCCAGCACCCCGGGACAGGGTGATTACGAGCAGTACTTC
-,few,TRBV9,TRBJ1-3,CASSVGPLTGNTIYF,TGTGCCAGCAGCGTAGGCCCCTTAACTGGAAACACCATATATTTT
TRBD1,-,TRBV12-3/TRBV12-4,TRBJ1-3,CASRGQGLGDTIYF,TGTGCCAGCAGGGGACAGGGACTAGGAGACACCATATATTTT
-,-,TRBV5-6,TRBJ1-1,CASSFGQEAFF,TGTGCCAGCAGCTTCGGACAGGAAGCTTTCTTT
TRBD2,-,TRBV20-1,TRBJ2-1,CSAMGSGWVVGLVSEQFF,TGCAGTGCTATGGGATCTGGGTGGGTGGTCGGACTAGTAAGTGAGCAGTTCTTC
-,few,TRBV3-1,TRBJ2-7,CASSQDWGPSYEQYF,TGTGCCAGCAGCCAAGATTGGGGACCCTCCTACGAGCAGTACTTC
-,-,TRBV7-3,TRBJ2-3,CASSLQGSGTDTQYF,TGTGCCAGCAGCTTACAGGGATCGGGCACAGATACGCAGTATTTT
TRBD1,-,TRBV5-1,TRBJ2-1,CASSLAGTGGPNEQFF,TGCGCCAGCAGCTTGGCCGGGACAGGGGGCCCCAATGAGCAGTTCTTC
-,-,TRBV5-1,TRBJ2-1,CASSPEQGRPNEQFF,TGCGCCAGCAGCCCGGAGCAGGGGCGACCCAATGAGCAGTTCTTC
TRBD1,few,TRBV27,TRBJ1-1,CASSSWDRVSEAFF,TGTGCCAGCAGTTCTTGGGACAGGGTTTCTGAAGCTTTCTTT
-,-,TRBV4-1,TRBJ2-1,CASSPRTKENEQFF,TGCGCCAGCAGCCCCAGGACCAAAGAAAATGAGCAGTTCTTC
TRBD1,-,TRBV5-1,TRBJ2-7,CASSFRGQGAGNEQYF,TGCGCCAGCAGCTTCAGGGGACAGGGGGCAGGCAACGAGCAGTACTTC